These 17 T cell receptor beta chains share one sample of origin, sequenced in a study of T cell responses to AZD1222 COVID-19 vaccine. The repertoire was sequenced with immunoSEQ multiplex PCR; TCRdb's copy has only in-frame clones and lacks some. The sample holds roughly 130,000 clones; about 90% are singletons and the top ten take 1.5%. This sample comprised peripheral blood, obtained on day 0 of AZD1222 vaccination. These receptors were taken from an adult in good health.

The chain carries TRBV6-2 or TRBV6-3 and TRBJ1-1, with unresolved D. Germline V gene lookup returns CDR1 MNHEY and CDR2 SVGEGT. CDR3 size: 16 residues. V was pared by 0 bases and J by 1 base, with 12 bases between. CDR3 amino acids: CASSYSSPFGNTEAFF. The CDR3 DNA reads as TGTGCCAGCAGTTACTCGAGCCCCTTTGGGAACACTGAAGCTTTCTTT.

The V call is TRBV12-3 or TRBV12-4, the J call TRBJ1-2; D might be TRBD1 (6 bases). The ends were cut back, 2 bases at V and 8 bases at J, with 12 bases in the middle. The length of the CDR3 is 13 residues. CDR3 residues: CASSLNRESGYTF. For the CDR3, the DNA is TGTGCCAGCAGTTTAAACAGGGAATCGGGCTACACCTTC.

This chain joins TRBV28 and TRBJ1-2; a possible D gene is TRBD1 (5 bases). Trimming pared 5 bases from V and 2 bases from J, leaving 9 bases between. CDR3 size: 13 residues. Germline assignment: CDR1 MDHEN and CDR2 SYDVKM. The CDR3 sequence is CASSPDSNYGYTF. As DNA, the CDR3 is TGTGCCAGCAGTCCTGACAGCAACTATGGCTACACCTTC.

Remarks on this clone: Compared with germline, one end of the junction differs, possibly owing to a read error. The chain uses TRBV23-1 and TRBJ1-4; perhaps TRBD1 as D (5 bases). TRBV23-1 is noted as an ORF with a role that remains uncertain. CDR3 length: 12 amino acids. CDR3 in amino acids: CASGQGGEKLFF. CDR3 coding DNA: TGCGCCAGCGGTCAGGGCGGTGAAAAACTGTTTTTT.

The sample holds a few counts of this clone. The chain employs TRBV29-1 and TRBJ1-1; D ambiguous. V was pared by 3 bases and J by 0 bases, with 5 bases between. Germline V CDR1 and CDR2: SQVTM, ANQGSEA. This CDR3 is built from 12 residues. The CDR3 loop reads CSVEGMNTEAFF. CDR3 in DNA: TGCAGCGTTGAGGGTATGAACACTGAAGCTTTCTTT.

This clone came up once. J is TRBJ1-1 and V is TRBV5-1; no reliable D call. The CDR3 has 14 residues. Germline CDR1 and CDR2: SGHRS and YFSETQ. V shed 4 bases and J shed 0 bases, with 10 bases lying between them. The CDR3 DNA reads as TGCGCCAGCAGCCCCCTTCCAGTGAACACTGAAGCTTTCTTT. It specifies CASSPLPVNTEAFF.

V gene TRBV11-2 combines with J gene TRBJ2-4; no clear D. V was pared by 11 bases and J by 0 bases, with 14 bases between. The CDR3 length is 14 residues. Germline V gives CDR1 SGHAT, CDR2 FQNNGV. This CDR3 reads CARESRVAKNIQYF. In DNA form, the CDR3 reads TGTGCCCGCGAATCGAGAGTAGCCAAAAACATTCAGTACTTC. Full variable domain (outside the CDR3, taken from reference TRBV11-2 and TRBJ2-4): EAGVAQSPRYKIIEKRQSVAFWCNPISGHATLYWYQQILGQGPKLLIQFQNNGVVDDSQLPKDRFSAERLKGVDSTLKIQPAKLEDSAVYLCARESRVAKNIQYFGAGTRLSVL.

This clone showed up just a few times. J is TRBJ1-1 and V is TRBV5-1; D unresolved. CDR1 is SGHRS and CDR2 is YFSETQ in the germline V gene. The CDR3 length is 13 residues. V gave up 4 bases and J gave up 3 bases, with 10 bases separating them. The CDR3 reads CASSTDIYTEAFF. For the CDR3, the DNA is TGCGCCAGCAGCACTGACATTTACACTGAAGCTTTCTTT.

V is TRBV24-1 and J is TRBJ2-2; D gene unclear. The CDR3 is 15 residues long. Germline CDR1 is KGHDR and CDR2 is SFDVKD. V lost 4 bases and J 1 base, leaving 9 bases between the germline ends. The CDR3 nucleotides read TGTGCCACCAGTGACTCTCCCGGGAACACCGGGGAGCTGTTTTTT. This sequence encodes CATSDSPGNTGELFF.

The rearrangement links TRBV5-5 to TRBJ1-6, with 11 bases lining up with TRBD1. The germline V gene encodes CDR1 SGHKS and CDR2 YYEKEE (reference sequence). V gave up 0 bases and J gave up 9 bases; unmatched junction bases: 5. The CDR3 totals 16 residues. For the CDR3, the DNA is TGTGCCAGCAGCTTGGAAACGGGACAGGGGGGTTCACCCCTCCACTTT. Amino acids: CASSLETGQGGSPLHF.

The V and J genes are TRBV3-1 (or the pseudogene TRBV3-2) and TRBJ1-1; D gene uncertain. Trimming left V 4 bases short and J 0 bases short, with 12 bases between. CDR3 length equals 15 residues. CDR1 LGHDT and CDR2 YNNKEL come from the germline V gene (reference sequence). The CDR3 sequence: CASSPPTGMNTEAFF. The CDR3 DNA reads as TGTGCCAGCAGCCCCCCCACCGGGATGAACACTGAAGCTTTCTTT.

This chain links TRBV28 with TRBJ2-7; a weak D match, TRBD2 (5 bases). The CDR3 sequence is 13 residues long. Germline loops: CDR1 MDHEN, CDR2 SYDVKM. V gave up 2 bases and J gave up 7 bases, with 12 bases separating them. CDR3 in amino acids: CASSLGASGEQYF. The CDR3 coding sequence is TGTGCCAGCAGTTTAGGCGCATCGGGGGAGCAGTACTTC. The full variable domain, with the rest looked up from reference TRBV28 and TRBJ2-7, is DVKVTQSSRYLVKRTGEKVFLECVQDMDHENMFWYRQDPGLGLRLIYFSYDVKMKEKGDIPEGYSVSREKKERFSLILESASTNQTSMYLCASSLGASGEQYFGPGTRLTVT.

The genes are TRBV7-3 and TRBJ1-1; a possible D gene is TRBD1 (6 bases). CDR1 and CDR2 from the germline V gene are SGHTA and FQGTGA. The V end lost 5 bases, the J end lost 0 bases, and 16 bases lay between the germline ends. The CDR3 extends over 16 amino acids. The CDR3 nucleotides read TGTGCCAGCAGCCCCGAGGGGGGGCCCATGAACACTGAAGCTTTCTTT. Translation: CASSPEGGPMNTEAFF.

V is TRBV7-9 and J is TRBJ1-4, with 9 bases that match TRBD1. This CDR3 is 15 amino acids long. Germline V lookup: CDR1 SEHNR, CDR2 FQNEAQ (reference sequence). Losses at the gene ends were 3 bases for V and 8 bases for J; bases not matched to a gene: 7. The CDR3 DNA reads as TGTGCCAGCAGCTTCCAACAGGGGGCCGGGGAAAAACTGTTTTTT. Its protein product is CASSFQQGAGEKLFF.

The chain has TRBV5-1 and TRBJ2-5, with 13 bases matching TRBD2. CDR3 length: 16 residues. The germline CDR1 and CDR2 sequences are SGHRS and YFSETQ. Unmatched junction bases numbered 8, after V lost 7 bases and J lost 2 bases. The CDR3 reads CASRTSGGPTQETQYF. CDR3 bases: TGCGCCAGCCGGACTAGCGGGGGCCCCACTCAAGAGACCCAGTACTTC. Filled out from reference TRBV5-1 and TRBJ2-5, the complete variable domain reads KAGVTQTPRYLIKTRGQQVTLSCSPISGHRSVSWYQQTPGQGLQFLFEYFSETQRNKGNFPGRFSGRQFSNSRSEMNVSTLELGDSALYLCASRTSGGPTQETQYFGPGTRLLVL.

The CDR3 loop reads CASSLVNSHQRETQYF. The CDR3 DNA reads as TGTGCCAGCAGCTTAGTGAATAGTCACCAAAGGGAGACCCAGTACTTC. The rearrangement joins TRBV7-9 to TRBJ2-5; D uncertain. CDR3 length: 16 residues. CDR1 is SEHNR, CDR2 FQNEAQ, per germline (reference sequence). Trimming shortened V by 1 base and J by 5 bases, and 17 bases separated the two germline ends.

The J gene is TRBJ1-1, the V gene TRBV28; TRBD1 agrees at 11 bases. The J segment lost 4 bases and the V segment lost 5 bases, leaving 6 bases of the junction unmatched. This CDR3 spans 15 amino acids. Per germline, CDR1 MDHEN and CDR2 SYDVKM. Here the CDR3 reads CASSRDRGAGTEAFF. CDR3 in DNA: TGTGCCAGCAGTAGGGACAGGGGGGCGGGCACTGAAGCTTTCTTT.